This T cell receptor beta chain was captured in a study of cytomegalovirus exposure and HLA in healthy donors. The CDR3 is 15 residues long. Looked up from germline, CDR1 is GTSNPN and CDR2 is SVGIG (reference sequence). J lost 3 bases, V lost 0 bases, and 3 bases had no gene match. In its sample, this clone was seen a few times. The antigen is unknown. Study results and limitations: The majority of TCR sequences were rare, yet some public TCRs appeared in many donors. Within an earlier analysis, most TCR beta V segments proved productive either about 87% or about 30% of the time.

The PCR was carried out with 60 Vbeta primers and 13 Jbeta primers. Sequencing used immunoSEQ multiplex PCR; TCRdb keeps in-frame clones, though not all of them. Of more than 200,000 clones listed, 60% to 80% were seen once; the top ten hold around 1.9%. The TCR comes from a male donor in good health and CMV-seronegative. The V and J genes are TRBV30 and TRBJ2-3; TRBD2 matches at 10 bases. Sequencing was carried out using PBMCs. CDR3 region: CAWSVLAGVTDTQYF. For the CDR3, the DNA is TGTGCCTGGAGTGTCCTAGCGGGAGTAACAGATACGCAGTATTTT.